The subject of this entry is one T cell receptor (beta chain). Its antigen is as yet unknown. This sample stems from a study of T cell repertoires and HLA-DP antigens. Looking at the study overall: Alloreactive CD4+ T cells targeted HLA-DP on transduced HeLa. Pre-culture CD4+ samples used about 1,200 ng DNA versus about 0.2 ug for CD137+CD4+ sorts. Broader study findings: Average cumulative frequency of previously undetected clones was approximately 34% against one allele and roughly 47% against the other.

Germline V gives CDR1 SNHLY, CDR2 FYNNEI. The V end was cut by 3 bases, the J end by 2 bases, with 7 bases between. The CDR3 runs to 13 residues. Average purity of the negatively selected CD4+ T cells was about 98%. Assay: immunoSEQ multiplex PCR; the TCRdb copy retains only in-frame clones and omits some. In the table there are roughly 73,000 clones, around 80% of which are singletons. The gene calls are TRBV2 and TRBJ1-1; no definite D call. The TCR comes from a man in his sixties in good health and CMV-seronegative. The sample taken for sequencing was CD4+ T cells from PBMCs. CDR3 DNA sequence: TGTGCCAGCAGTGATCGTAGAAACACTGAAGCTTTCTTT. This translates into CASSDRRNTEAFF.